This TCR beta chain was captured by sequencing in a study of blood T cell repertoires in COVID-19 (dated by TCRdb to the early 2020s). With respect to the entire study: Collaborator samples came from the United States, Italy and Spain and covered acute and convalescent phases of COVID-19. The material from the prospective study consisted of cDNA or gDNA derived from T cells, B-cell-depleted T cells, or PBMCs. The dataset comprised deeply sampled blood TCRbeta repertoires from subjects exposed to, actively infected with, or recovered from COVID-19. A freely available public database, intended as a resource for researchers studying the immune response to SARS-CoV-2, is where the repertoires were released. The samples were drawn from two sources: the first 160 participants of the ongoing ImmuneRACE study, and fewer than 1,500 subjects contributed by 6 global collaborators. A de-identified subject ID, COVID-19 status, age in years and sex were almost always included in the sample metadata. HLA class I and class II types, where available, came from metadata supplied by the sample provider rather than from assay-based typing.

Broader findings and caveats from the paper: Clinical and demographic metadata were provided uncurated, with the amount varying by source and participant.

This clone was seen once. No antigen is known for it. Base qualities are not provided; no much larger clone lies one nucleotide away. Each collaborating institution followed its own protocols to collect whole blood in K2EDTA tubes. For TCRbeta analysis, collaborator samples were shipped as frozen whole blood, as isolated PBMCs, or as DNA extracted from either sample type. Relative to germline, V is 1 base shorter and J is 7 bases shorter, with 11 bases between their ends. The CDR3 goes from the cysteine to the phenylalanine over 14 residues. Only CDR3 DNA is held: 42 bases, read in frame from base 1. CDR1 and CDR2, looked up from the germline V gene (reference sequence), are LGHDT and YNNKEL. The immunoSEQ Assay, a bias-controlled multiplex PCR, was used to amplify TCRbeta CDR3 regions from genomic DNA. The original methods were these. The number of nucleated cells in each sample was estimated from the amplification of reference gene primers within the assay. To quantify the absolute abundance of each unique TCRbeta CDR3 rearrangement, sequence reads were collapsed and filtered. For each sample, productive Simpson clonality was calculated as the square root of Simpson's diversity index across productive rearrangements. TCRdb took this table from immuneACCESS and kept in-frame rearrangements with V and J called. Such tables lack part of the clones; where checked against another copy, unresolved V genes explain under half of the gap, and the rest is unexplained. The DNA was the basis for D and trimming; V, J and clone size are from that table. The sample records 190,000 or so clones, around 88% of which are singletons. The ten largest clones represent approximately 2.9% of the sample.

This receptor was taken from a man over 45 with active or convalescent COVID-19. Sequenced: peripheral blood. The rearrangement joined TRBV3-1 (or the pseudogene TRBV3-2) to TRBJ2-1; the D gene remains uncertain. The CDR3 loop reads CASSQGLPGNEQFF. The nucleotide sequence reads TGTGCCAGCAGCCAAGGACTCCCCGGTAATGAGCAGTTCTTC.